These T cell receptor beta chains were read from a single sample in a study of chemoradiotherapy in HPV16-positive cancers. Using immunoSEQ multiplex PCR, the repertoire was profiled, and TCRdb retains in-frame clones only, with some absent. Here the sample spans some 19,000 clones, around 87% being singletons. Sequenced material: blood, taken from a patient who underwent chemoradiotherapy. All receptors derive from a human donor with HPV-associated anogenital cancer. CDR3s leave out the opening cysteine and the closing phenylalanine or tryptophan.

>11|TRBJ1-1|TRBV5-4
ASTRVGGTEAF
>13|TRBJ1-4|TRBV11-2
ASSLRGSTNEKLF
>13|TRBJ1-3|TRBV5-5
ASSLDPGDGNTIY
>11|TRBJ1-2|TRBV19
ASRPGQGVGYT
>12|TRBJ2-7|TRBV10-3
AIKIGDNSYEQY
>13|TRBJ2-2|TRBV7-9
ASNPTSGFPGELF
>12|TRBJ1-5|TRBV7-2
ASSSDGENQPQH
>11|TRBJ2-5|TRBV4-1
ASSNQGWETQY
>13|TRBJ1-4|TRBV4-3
ASSPDRTTNEKLF
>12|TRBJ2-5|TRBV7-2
ASSLGANQETQY
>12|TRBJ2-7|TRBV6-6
ASSYGGFPYEQY
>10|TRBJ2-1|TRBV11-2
ASSSQGVEQF
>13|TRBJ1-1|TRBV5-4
ASRRGGSGNTEAF
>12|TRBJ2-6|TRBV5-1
ASSVAPGANVLT
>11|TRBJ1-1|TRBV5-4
ASSLGVNTEAF
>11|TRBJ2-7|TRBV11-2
ASSLTSPGEQY
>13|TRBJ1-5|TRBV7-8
ASSTRQGVNQPQH
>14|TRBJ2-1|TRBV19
ASSWTSGSIGNEQF
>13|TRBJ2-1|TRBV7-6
ASSAASGRRAEQF
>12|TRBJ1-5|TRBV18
ASSPDYSNQPQH
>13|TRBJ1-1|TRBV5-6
ASSYRRRLGTEAF
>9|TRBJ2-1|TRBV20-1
SARYAGAQF
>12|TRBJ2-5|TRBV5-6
ASISGTGVETQY
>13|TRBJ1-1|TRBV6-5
ASSPQQGRGAEAF
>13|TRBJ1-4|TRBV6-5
ASSSQTPRYEKLF
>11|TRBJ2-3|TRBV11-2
ASRGGDTNTQY
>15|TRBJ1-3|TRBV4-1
ASSRLTGDHSGNTIY
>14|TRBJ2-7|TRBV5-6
ASSLRLAGPYYEQY
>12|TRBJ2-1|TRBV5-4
ASHYSGAYNEQF
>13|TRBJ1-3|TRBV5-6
ASSLAGTGIYTIY
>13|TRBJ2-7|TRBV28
ASSFLGGDSYEQY
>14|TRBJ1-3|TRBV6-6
ASNPGGLVSGNTIY
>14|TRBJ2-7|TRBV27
ATRDIHGSSPYEQY
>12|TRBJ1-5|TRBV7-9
ASSLGSLGQPQH
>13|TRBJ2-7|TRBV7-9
ASSPPSGISYEQY
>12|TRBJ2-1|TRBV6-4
ASIGTGFFHEQF
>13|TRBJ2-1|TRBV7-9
ASSLAGAGSAEQF
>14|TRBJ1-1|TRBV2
ASSADRGSMNTEAF